This T cell receptor beta chain was sequenced for a study of T cells in Graves' hyperthyroidism and ophthalmopathy (dated by TCRdb to between 2018 and 2020). Regarding the study in general: Peripheral blood samples were taken at the time of initial diagnosis, prior to any treatment. TCR V-J signatures able to tell the groups apart were searched for in a discovery cohort of 100 patients, of whom approximately 40 had Graves' ophthalmopathy and some 60 had stable Graves' hyperthyroidism. Prospective prediction of ophthalmopathy was tested in an independent validation cohort of under 20 hyperthyroidism patients and some 17 patients who later progressed to ophthalmopathy. For training and testing, the 100 or so patients in the discovery cohort were randomly divided in a 7:3 ratio. Thyroid tissue and blood T-cell repertoires from six or seven Graves' hyperthyroidism patients were also compared in the study. Following sampling, methimazole starting at 30 mg daily was given to hyperthyroidism patients, and high-dose intravenous methylprednisolone was given to ophthalmopathy patients. According to the paper, TCR Vbeta CDR3 sequencing was carried out on more than 120 peripheral blood samples, which came from fewer than 50 ophthalmopathy, around 74 hyperthyroidism and approximately 17 progressor patients. Summary of the overall study and its limitations: In validation, progression to ophthalmopathy was predicted by the model with 55% to 71% sensitivity and 72% to 85% specificity, a median of about 6 months before onset. A 13 V-J signature model separated ophthalmopathy from stable hyperthyroidism, with over 85% sensitivity and 81% to 83% specificity in cross-validation and 80%/75% in testing. Most expanded thyroid clonotypes (frequency above 0.001) were also detected in blood, a finding suggesting that blood repertoires may reflect thyroid immune responses. No statistical method was used to set the sample size in advance, and investigators knew the group allocation.

A patient counted as having stable Graves' hyperthyroidism if no progression to ophthalmopathy occurred over 18 months of follow-up. Hyperthyroidism patients were aged 18 to 65 years and newly diagnosed, with disease duration of less than 2 months. The study excluded patients with uncontrolled infections, other autoimmune diseases, pregnancy or lactation. Diagnoses were based on clinical symptoms, serum thyroxine and TRAb, thyroid ultrasound and orbital computed tomography. PBMCs were isolated from approximately 10 ml of fresh peripheral blood by Ficoll-Paque density gradient centrifugation. Trizol reagent was used to extract total RNA, and RNA quality was then checked on an Agilent 2100 Bioanalyzer. The TCR beta CDR3 regions were amplified from the RNA transcripts. A first-round RT-PCR of the TCR CDR3 used the HTBI primer set with the Qiagen OneStep RT-PCR kit. The libraries were constructed in a second round of multiplex PCR and then size-selected and purified. The libraries were sequenced on an Illumina HiSeq2000 using paired-end 100 bp reads. For the original study's pipeline: SOAPnuke was used to process the raw data, throwing out any read that contained adapters or uncalled bases, had a mean Phred below 15, or lacked an exact constant-primer or identifier match. COPE v1.2.5 was used to merge high-quality paired reads, and clonotypes were defined as unique nucleotide sequences. MiTCR v1.1 was used to align clonotypes to the IMGT TRBV, TRBD and TRBJ reference segments. Only V-J combinations with frequency above 0.0001, covering roughly 99% of repertoires, were analysed. A TCS score was defined as the ratio of F50 (clonal expansion) to E x V (chaos), with BLOSUM62-based TCRdist applied between CDR3 peptides within each V-J. Welch's t-statistics and random forest reduced fewer than 550 V-J features to 10 to 15, which were used in a naive Bayes classifier (R e1071). The public reads were reprocessed in TCRdb via fastp at Q25 and MiXCR, keeping in-frame beta chains. Rows are unified per CDR3 protein, each entry keeping the most common DNA and genes. The V and J calls follow TCRdb's processing rather than the paper's. The sample yields about 690,000 distinct CDR3 sequences; around 16% were counted once. Around 15% of the sample lies in the top ten.

Turning to this clonotype: The target of this receptor is not known. No clone much larger than this one lies a single base away; base qualities are absent.

The receptor comes from a man aged 50-59 years with Graves' hyperthyroidism. The sequenced sample consisted of blood.

This receptor has the CDR3 CASSPTLDMRPGNTIYF. Read as DNA, the sequence is TGTGCCAGCAGCCCCACCTTGGACATGCGGCCTGGAAACACCATATATTTT. This chain is built from TRBV7-9 and TRBJ1-3, with a weak D call of TRBD1 (5 bases match). Between the V and J ends, shortened by 5 bases and 2 bases respectively, the junction contains 19 bases. The CDR3 runs 17 residues from the cysteine to the phenylalanine. The read is trimmed to its CDR3 DNA, 51 bases read in frame from base 1. From the germline V gene (reference sequence), CDR1 is SEHNR and CDR2 is FQNEAQ.